Presented here are 4 T cell receptor beta chains from one specimen sequenced in a study of blood T cells in healthy people across ages. The authors ran a second PCR of 7 to 11 cycles using a sample-barcoded 5' primer and a J-beta primer mix. TCRdb itself ran the 5' RACE reads through MiXCR, one entry per CDR3 protein. The top ten hold approximately 23% of the sample, which has around 580,000 distinct CDR3 sequences, under 55% seen once. The sample consisted of blood. All receptors derive from an elderly man in good health.

Of note for this clonotype: This may stem from a read error, because a much larger clone lies one nucleotide away. The chain has TRBV6-5 and TRBJ2-7; maybe TRBD2 (5 bases). From germline, CDR1 is MNHEY and CDR2 SVGAGI. Trimming stripped 6 bases from V and 2 bases from J, with 11 bases between. This CDR3 spans 13 amino acids. CDR3 sequence reads: CASSDGMPYEQYF. CDR3 in DNA: TGTGCCAGCAGCGACGGGATGCCCTACGAGCAGTACTTC.

In this sample, this clonotype turned up a few times. The chain carries TRBV27 and TRBJ2-5; perhaps TRBD2 as D (5 bases). Germline assignment: CDR1 MNHEY and CDR2 SMNVEV (reference sequence). Deletions cut 3 bases from V and 4 bases from J, with 9 bases between. The CDR3 has 13 residues. DNA of the CDR3: TGTGCCAGCAGTTTCTCGGCGGGAGAGACCCAGTACTTC. It codes for CASSFSAGETQYF.

This clonotype was counted only a few times. The chain combines TRBV13 with TRBJ1-5; D not certain. Deletions cut 0 bases from V and 10 bases from J, with 10 bases between. Germline-derived CDR1 and CDR2 are PRHDT and FYEKMQ (reference sequence). This CDR3 is built from 13 residues. The CDR3: CASSLGNDVPQHF. The CDR3 DNA reads as TGTGCCAGCAGCTTAGGGAACGACGTTCCCCAGCATTTT.

This rearrangement joins TRBV10-3 to TRBJ2-1; TRBD2 is a possible D gene (7 bases). The CDR3 loop spans 13 amino acids. V shed 8 bases and J shed 5 bases, with 13 bases lying between them. Germline CDR1 and CDR2: ENHRY and SYGVKD. CDR3 loop: CAIGGAPDNEQFF. DNA for the CDR3: TGTGCCATCGGGGGGGCCCCGGACAATGAGCAGTTCTTC.